The sequence of this T cell receptor (beta chain) was determined in a study of CD8+ T cells in alopecia areata. This CDR3 contains 17 residues. Trimming shortened V by 0 bases and J by 2 bases, and 19 bases separated the two germline ends. Looked up from germline, CDR1 is SQVTM and CDR2 is ANQGSEA. RNA extraction and reverse transcription yielded cDNA as sequencing template. Data came from immunoSEQ multiplex PCR; TCRdb stores just in-frame clones and leaves some out. Of some 170,000 clones in the sample, roughly 58% are singletons; the top ten hold 16%. This clone has just a few counts. Treatment specified: oral pan-JAK inhibitor, 5-10 mg twice daily. Alopecia areata patients provided lesional scalp punch biopsies and peripheral blood, both collected for the study.

The chain recombines TRBV29-1 with TRBJ1-2; D unclear. This sequence originates from a human donor with alopecia areata. The source was CD4+ T cells sorted from blood, collected at approximately week 55, from a patient treated with tofacitinib. The CDR3 nucleotides are TGCAGCGTTGAAGATGGTTACCCCCCGGACGCGAACTATGGCTACACCTTC. It codes for CSVEDGYPPDANYGYTF.